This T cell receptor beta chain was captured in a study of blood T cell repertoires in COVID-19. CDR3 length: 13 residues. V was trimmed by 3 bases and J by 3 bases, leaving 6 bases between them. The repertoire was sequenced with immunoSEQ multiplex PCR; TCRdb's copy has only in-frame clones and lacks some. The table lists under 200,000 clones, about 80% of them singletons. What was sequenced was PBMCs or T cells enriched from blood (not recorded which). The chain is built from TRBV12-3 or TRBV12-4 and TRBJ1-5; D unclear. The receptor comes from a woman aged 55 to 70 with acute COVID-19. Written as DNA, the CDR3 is TGTGCCAGCAGTTTCAGGAACAATCAGCCCCAGCATTTT. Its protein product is CASSFRNNQPQHF.